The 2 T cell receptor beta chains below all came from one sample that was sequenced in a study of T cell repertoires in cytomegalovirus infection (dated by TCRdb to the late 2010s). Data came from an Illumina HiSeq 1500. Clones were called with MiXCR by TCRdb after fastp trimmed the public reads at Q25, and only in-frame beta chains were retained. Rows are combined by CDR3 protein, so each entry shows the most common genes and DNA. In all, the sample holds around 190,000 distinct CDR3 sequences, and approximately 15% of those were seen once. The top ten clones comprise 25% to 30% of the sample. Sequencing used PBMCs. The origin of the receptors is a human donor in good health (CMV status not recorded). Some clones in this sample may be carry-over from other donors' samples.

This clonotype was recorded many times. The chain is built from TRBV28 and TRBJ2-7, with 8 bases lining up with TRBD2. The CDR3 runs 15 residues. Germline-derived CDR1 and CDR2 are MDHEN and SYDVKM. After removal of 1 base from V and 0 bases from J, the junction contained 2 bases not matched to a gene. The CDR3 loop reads CASSLYSGSSYEQYF. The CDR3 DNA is TGTGCCAGCAGTTTATACAGCGGGAGCTCCTACGAGCAGTACTTC.

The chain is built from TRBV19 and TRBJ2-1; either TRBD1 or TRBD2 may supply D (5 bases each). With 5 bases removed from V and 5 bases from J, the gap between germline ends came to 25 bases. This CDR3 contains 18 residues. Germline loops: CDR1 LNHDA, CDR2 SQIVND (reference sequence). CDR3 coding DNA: TGTGCCAGTAGTCCCACCGGGACCAGATCTCTGGAGAACAATGAGCAGTTCTTC. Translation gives CASSPTGTRSLENNEQFF.